The 26 T cell receptor beta chains below were found in one sample sequenced in a study of identical twins. TCRdb processed the 5' RACE reads anew with MiXCR; each CDR3 protein has one entry. In the table there are hundreds of thousands of distinct CDR3 sequences, under 8.5% of which are singletons. Another study also made use of these data, one on yellow fever vaccine responses in identical twins.

Material: PBMCs. All receptors come from a woman between 18 and 30 years old in good health.

J is TRBJ2-2 and V is TRBV5-1, with a weak D call TRBD2 (6 bases). Trimming shortened V by 2 bases and J by 0 bases, and 11 bases separated the two germline ends. The CDR3 loop spans 16 amino acids. CDR1 is SGHRS and CDR2 is YFSETQ in the germline V gene. For the CDR3, the DNA is TGCGCCAGCAGCTTCTCTACTAGCCCGAACACCGGGGAGCTGTTTTTT. Translating it yields CASSFSTSPNTGELFF.

The V and J genes are TRBV20-1 and TRBJ2-3, with TRBD2 matching 8 bases. The CDR3 extends over 15 amino acids. Germline V gene lookup returns CDR1 DFQATT and CDR2 SNEGSKA (reference sequence). The V gene end was trimmed by 3 bases and the J gene end by 5 bases; junction bases not matched to a gene: 10. The CDR3 DNA sequence: TGCAGTGCTAGCGGTGGAGCGGGAGTTGGAGATACGCAGTATTTT. It specifies CSASGGAGVGDTQYF.

This clonotype was detected many times. The rearrangement joins TRBV12-3 or TRBV12-4 to TRBJ2-7; a possible D gene is TRBD2 (5 bases). This CDR3 is 12 amino acids long. With 8 bases removed from V and 0 bases from J, the gap between germline ends came to 8 bases. This CDR3 is CASRGSSYEQYF. The CDR3 coding sequence is TGTGCCAGCCGAGGGTCCTCCTACGAGCAGTACTTC.

This clonotype has ten or more counts. The rearrangement uses TRBV27 and TRBJ2-3; TRBD2 matches 7 bases. Germline V gene lookup returns CDR1 MNHEY and CDR2 SMNVEV (reference sequence). The CDR3 totals 18 residues. The J segment lost 8 bases and the V segment lost 5 bases, leaving 22 bases of the junction unmatched. The CDR3 nucleotides are TGTGCCAGCAGTCTGGGCCCGACTAGCTCACTAAAAGGAGGTACGCAGTATTTT. Translation gives CASSLGPTSSLKGGTQYF.

In its sample, this clonotype was seen a few times. The chain combines TRBV12-3 or TRBV12-4 with TRBJ2-4; 10 bases are shared with TRBD2. V trimming: 5 bases; J trimming: 11 bases; junction bases outside the gene matches: 6. This CDR3 is 13 amino acids long. The DNA for the CDR3 is TGTGCCAGCAGTCCCCGGACTAGCGGAGTTCAGTACTTC. Translating it yields CASSPRTSGVQYF.

This clonotype was counted between two and nine times. This chain joins TRBV3-1 and TRBJ1-4; D might be TRBD1 (5 bases). The CDR3 loop spans 14 amino acids. The V end lost 0 bases, the J end lost 10 bases, and 12 bases lay between the germline ends. Germline assignment: CDR1 LGHDT and CDR2 YNNKEL (reference sequence). CDR3 nucleotide sequence: TGTGCCAGCAGCCAAGACGCGGGAAGGGGAAAACTGTTTTTT. It is translated as CASSQDAGRGKLFF.

This clonotype was recorded a few times. The chain links TRBV3-1 to TRBJ1-2; 8 nucleotides agree with TRBD1. Trimming cost V 3 bases and J 6 bases; bases outside gene matches: 6. This CDR3 region has 14 residues. The V gene's germline CDR1 is LGHDT and CDR2 YNNKEL (reference sequence). CDR3 DNA: TGTGCCAGCAGCCACGGGACAGGCCACGATGGCTACACCTTC. This translates into CASSHGTGHDGYTF.

The gene calls are TRBV7-2 and TRBJ2-7; TRBD2 aligns across 8 bases. With 1 base clipped from V and 3 bases from J, the junction kept 8 bases outside the gene matches. From germline, CDR1 is SGHTA and CDR2 FQGNSA. The CDR3 contains 16 residues. The CDR3 reads CASSLGPPGLVYEQYF. The CDR3 nucleotides read TGTGCCAGCAGCTTAGGACCACCGGGACTAGTCTACGAGCAGTACTTC.

This clonotype showed up many times. The chain employs TRBV2 and TRBJ2-3, with TRBD2 identical over 8 bases. Germline-derived CDR1 and CDR2 are SNHLY and FYNNEI. The ends lost 1 base at V and 0 bases at J; junction bases unmatched: 9. The CDR3 runs 18 residues. CDR3 residues: CASSEGTSRVSSTDTQYF. DNA for the CDR3: TGTGCCAGCAGTGAAGGGACTAGCAGGGTCTCTAGCACAGATACGCAGTATTTT.

This clonotype was seen a few times. The chain is built from TRBV4-1 and TRBJ2-7; 9 nucleotides match TRBD1. The CDR3 spans 17 residues. V shed 4 bases, J shed 2 bases, and the junction held 12 bases outside the gene matches. In germline, CDR1 is MGHRA, CDR2 YSYEKL. The CDR3 here is CASSPYPGTGNTYEQYF. The CDR3 coding sequence is TGCGCCAGCAGCCCCTACCCCGGGACAGGGAACACCTACGAGCAGTACTTC.

In this sample, this clonotype turned up a few times. V and J are TRBV6-1 and TRBJ1-6, with D possibly matching TRBD1 (6 bases). Germline loops: CDR1 MNHNS, CDR2 SASEGT. The CDR3 covers 15 residues. Between the trimmed V and J ends, which lost 0 bases and 6 bases, there was a span of 9 bases. CDR3 region: CASSEAWGLNSPLHF. CDR3 nucleotides: TGTGCCAGCAGTGAAGCTTGGGGGCTTAATTCACCCCTCCACTTT.

This clonotype was found many times. The V call is TRBV7-2, the J call TRBJ2-5; D is unresolved. The germline CDR1 and CDR2 sequences are SGHTA and FQGNSA. This CDR3 contains 14 residues. Trimming stripped 1 base from V and 4 bases from J, with 10 bases between. The CDR3 DNA reads as TGTGCCAGCAGCTTAGATAGACCTCCAGAGACCCAGTACTTC. This encodes CASSLDRPPETQYF.

The CDR3 sequence is CSARYRVGSYEQYF. CDR3 nucleotides: TGCAGTGCTAGATACAGGGTAGGATCCTACGAGCAGTACTTC. The chain joins TRBV20-1 to TRBJ2-7; tentatively, D is TRBD1 (6 bases). The CDR3 contains 14 residues. The germline V and J ends were trimmed by 2 bases and 1 base, with 12 bases remaining between them. CDR1 and CDR2 (germline): DFQATT, SNEGSKA (reference sequence).

This clonotype occurred many times. J is TRBJ2-1 and V is TRBV12-3 or TRBV12-4; 13 bases agree with TRBD2. This CDR3 spans 15 amino acids. V shed 5 bases and J 6 bases; nucleotides not matched to a gene: 4. The CDR3, as DNA: TGTGCCAGCAGTACTAGCGGGAGGGCCTTCAATGAGCAGTTCTTC. This translates into CASSTSGRAFNEQFF.

The V gene is TRBV7-9, the J gene TRBJ1-1; no reliable D call. Trimming cost V 1 base and J 5 bases, with 8 bases left between them. CDR1 is SEHNR, CDR2 FQNEAQ, per germline (reference sequence). This CDR3 region has 13 residues. CDR3 in amino acids: CASSLEHRTEAFF. The CDR3 DNA sequence: TGTGCCAGCAGCTTAGAGCATCGTACTGAAGCTTTCTTT.

This clonotype was seen only a few times. The chain employs TRBV5-1 and TRBJ2-5, with 9 positions matching TRBD1. Germline V gives CDR1 SGHRS, CDR2 YFSETQ. This CDR3 is 16 amino acids long. V was clipped by 1 base and J by 4 bases; unmatched bases: 8. CDR3 coding DNA: TGCGCCAGCAGCTTGAATTACAGGGGGCTAGGAGAGACCCAGTACTTC. Translation gives CASSLNYRGLGETQYF.

This clonotype appeared a few times. CDR3 residues: CASSLATGSSGANVLTF. DNA for the CDR3: TGTGCCAGCAGTTTAGCAACAGGGTCCTCTGGGGCCAACGTCCTGACTTTC. The chain links TRBV12-3 or TRBV12-4 to TRBJ2-6; maybe TRBD1 (6 bases). Trimming shortened V by 0 bases and J by 0 bases, and 9 bases separated the two germline ends. The CDR3 totals 17 residues.

This clonotype has ten or more counts. The rearrangement uses TRBV20-1 and TRBJ2-1, with 8 bases identical to TRBD2. Germline V gene lookup returns CDR1 DFQATT and CDR2 SNEGSKA (reference sequence). The V gene end was trimmed by 5 bases and the J gene end by 4 bases; junction bases not matched to a gene: 7. There are 14 residues in the CDR3. The CDR3 coding sequence is TGCAGTGCTCCCACCAGCGGGAGTTACAATGAGCAGTTCTTC. Its translation: CSAPTSGSYNEQFF.

This clonotype was counted many times. The rearrangement uses TRBV15 and TRBJ2-1; D gene uncertain. The V and J ends lost 3 bases and 5 bases respectively, with 8 bases between them. The CDR3 is made up of 13 amino acids. The germline V gene encodes CDR1 LNHNV and CDR2 YYDKDF (reference sequence). The CDR3 nucleotides read TGTGCCACCAGCAGGGACGCGGACAATGAGCAGTTCTTC. Translated, it gives CATSRDADNEQFF.

This clonotype was observed a few times. The J gene is TRBJ2-7, the V gene TRBV21-1. TRBV21-1 represents a pseudogene. There are 14 residues in the CDR3. The CDR3 region has the DNA TGTGCCAGCAGCAAACAGGGATGCACCTACGAGCAGTACGTC. Translated, it gives CASSKQGCTYEQYV.

This clonotype was seen many times. CDR3 sequence reads: CASSLDPGKSTEAFF. For the CDR3, the DNA is TGCGCCAGCAGCTTGGATCCAGGGAAGAGTACTGAAGCTTTCTTT. The chain uses TRBV5-1 and TRBJ1-1; D may be TRBD1 (5 bases). In germline, CDR1 is SGHRS, CDR2 YFSETQ. V lost 0 bases to trimming and J lost 5 bases, with 14 bases between them. The CDR3 has 15 residues.

This clonotype was counted a few times. V is TRBV6-1 and J is TRBJ2-1; 10 bases are a match to TRBD2. V gave up 6 bases and J gave up 9 bases; unmatched junction bases: 14. In germline, CDR1 is MNHNS, CDR2 SASEGT. The CDR3 totals 16 residues. CDR3: CASSPGGSSGRREQFF. Written as DNA, the CDR3 is TGTGCCAGCAGCCCGGGTGGCTCTAGCGGGAGACGTGAGCAGTTCTTC.

This clonotype was counted only a few times. This rearrangement joins TRBV12-3 or TRBV12-4 to TRBJ1-1; D is unclear. The V and J ends lost 1 base and 3 bases respectively, with 6 bases between them. This CDR3 comprises 13 residues. CDR3 nucleotides: TGTGCCAGCAGTTTAGTGTCGGACACTGAAGCTTTCTTT. It encodes CASSLVSDTEAFF.

This clonotype was picked up a small number of times. V gene TRBV6-2 or TRBV6-3 combines with J gene TRBJ2-7, with 12 bases aligning to TRBD2. Trimming took 0 bases from V and 6 from J; bases not matched to a gene: 21. The CDR3 totals 21 residues. Germline assignment: CDR1 MNHEY and CDR2 SVGEGT. The CDR3 reads CASSYSNSVSPTSGRPGEQYF. CDR3 DNA sequence: TGTGCCAGCAGTTACTCGAATTCAGTTTCCCCAACTAGCGGGAGGCCCGGCGAGCAGTACTTC.

This clonotype was found many times. The chain carries TRBV28 and TRBJ2-4, with D possibly matching TRBD1 (6 bases). The length of the CDR3 is 15 residues. Per the germline V gene, CDR1 is MDHEN and CDR2 is SYDVKM. Trimming pared 4 bases from V and 0 bases from J, leaving 10 bases between. CDR3 protein: CASSYQGIAKNIQYF. For the CDR3, the DNA is TGTGCCAGCAGTTATCAGGGGATAGCCAAAAACATTCAGTACTTC.

The chain is built from TRBV29-1 and TRBJ2-7, with D perhaps TRBD1 or TRBD2 (7 bases each). CDR1 is SQVTM and CDR2 is ANQGSEA in the germline V gene. Trimming pared 0 bases from V and 7 bases from J, leaving 10 bases between. There are 12 residues in the CDR3. In nucleotides, the CDR3 is TGCAGCGTTGAAGACAGGGGGGGAGAGCAGTACTTC. It translates to CSVEDRGGEQYF.